The 9 T cell receptor beta chains in this list originate from one sample, sequenced in a study of blood T cell repertoires in COVID-19. Only in-frame clones appear in the TCRdb table, and some are missing; sequencing was by immunoSEQ multiplex PCR. The profile shows roughly 250,000 clones, approximately 87% of them singletons. Sequencing was carried out using peripheral blood. The receptor source for this set is a human donor in a cohort sampled during active COVID-19.

The chain joins TRBV28 to TRBJ2-7; 9 nucleotides agree with TRBD1. CDR1 is MDHEN and CDR2 is SYDVKM in the germline V gene. The length of the CDR3 is 15 residues. The V segment lost 3 bases and the J segment 4 bases; nucleotides outside the gene matches: 7. The CDR3 DNA reads TGTGCCAGCAGTTTGGTGGGACAGGGATCGTACGAGCAGTACTTC. Amino acids: CASSLVGQGSYEQYF.

As DNA, the CDR3 is TGCGCCAGCAGCCCAGGACTAGCGGGGGTCCTGAAGACCCAGTACTTC. Translation gives CASSPGLAGVLKTQYF. V and J are TRBV5-1 and TRBJ2-5, with 13 bases that match TRBD2. The CDR3 contains 16 residues. CDR1 SGHRS and CDR2 YFSETQ come from the germline V gene. V trimming: 4 bases; J trimming: 6 bases; junction bases outside the gene matches: 9.

The genes are TRBV2 and TRBJ1-1; D perhaps matches TRBD1 (6 bases). V lost 6 bases and J 5 bases, leaving 19 bases between the germline ends. CDR3 size: 15 residues. Germline CDR1 and CDR2: SNHLY and FYNNEI. CDR3 in DNA: TGTGCCAGCAGGGCTCGGGCAGGGGTACGAACTGAAGCTTTCTTT. It specifies CASRARAGVRTEAFF.

This chain connects TRBV15 to TRBJ1-2; D may be TRBD1 (5 bases). Trimming stripped 9 bases from V and 2 bases from J, with 7 bases between. Germline CDR1 LNHNV, CDR2 YYDKDF (reference sequence). The CDR3 extends over 11 amino acids. Written as DNA, the CDR3 is TGTGCCACTCGACAGAACTATGGCTACACCTTC. It yields the protein CATRQNYGYTF.

This clone was counted between two and nine times. The chain joins TRBV2 to TRBJ2-5; TRBD2 aligns across 10 bases. Trimming cost V 6 bases and J 7 bases; bases outside gene matches: 8. CDR1 SNHLY and CDR2 FYNNEI come from the germline V gene. The CDR3 extends over 14 amino acids. Written as DNA, the CDR3 is TGTGCCAGCAGGCTAGCGGGGGCGCTAAGGACCCAGTACTTC. Its protein is CASRLAGALRTQYF. Complete variable domain (other parts from reference TRBV2 and TRBJ2-5): EPEVTQTPSHQVTQMGQEVILRCVPISNHLYFYWYRQILGQKVEFLVSFYNNEISEKSEIFDDQFSVERPDGSNFTLKIRSTKLEDSAMYFCASRLAGALRTQYFGPGTRLLVL.

The rearrangement links TRBV5-5 to TRBJ1-5; no clear D. This CDR3 spans 14 amino acids. Trimming removed 0 bases from V and 7 bases from J, with 11 bases in between. CDR1 SGHKS and CDR2 YYEKEE come from the germline V gene (reference sequence). The CDR3 bases are TGTGCCAGCAGCTTGGTGGGGTCGGGGCAGCCCCAGCATTTT. Its protein product is CASSLVGSGQPQHF.

The chain uses TRBV2 and TRBJ1-1; 11 bases line up with TRBD1. The junction had 7 bases not matched to a gene; V was cut back by 5 bases and J by 5 bases. Germline values: CDR1 SNHLY, CDR2 FYNNEI. CDR3 length: 15 amino acids. CDR3 loop: CASSPGTGGKTEAFF. The CDR3 DNA reads TGTGCCAGCAGTCCCGGGACAGGGGGAAAGACTGAAGCTTTCTTT.

The chain combines TRBV28 with TRBJ1-4; possible D gene TRBD1, 5 bases. This CDR3 region has 13 residues. The V and J ends lost 11 bases and 7 bases respectively, with 17 bases between them. In germline, CDR1 is MDHEN, CDR2 SYDVKM. The CDR3, as DNA: TGTGCCGCAACCGGGCTGGGGGGTGAAAAACTGTTTTTT. Translation gives CAATGLGGEKLFF.

The chain has TRBV7-9 and TRBJ2-3, with 7 bases that match TRBD2. This CDR3 contains 15 residues. The trim removed 5 bases at V and 3 bases at J, leaving 8 bases unmatched. The germline CDR1 and CDR2 sequences are SEHNR and FQNEAQ (reference sequence). The CDR3 sequence is CASSPSGVKTDTQYF. CDR3 coding DNA: TGTGCCAGCAGCCCGAGCGGGGTAAAAACAGATACGCAGTATTTT.